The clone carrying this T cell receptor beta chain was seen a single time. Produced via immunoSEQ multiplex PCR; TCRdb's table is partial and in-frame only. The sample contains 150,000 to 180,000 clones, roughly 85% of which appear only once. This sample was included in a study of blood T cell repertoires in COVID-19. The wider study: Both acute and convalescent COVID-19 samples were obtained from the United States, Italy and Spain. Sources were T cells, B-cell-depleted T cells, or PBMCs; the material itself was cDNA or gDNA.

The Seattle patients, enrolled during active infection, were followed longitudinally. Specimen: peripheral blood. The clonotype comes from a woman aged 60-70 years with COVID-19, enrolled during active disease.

CDR3 nucleotide sequence: TGTGCCAGCAGTTACTCCGGGGATGGCTACACCTTC. This sequence encodes CASSYSGDGYTF. The gene calls are TRBV6-5 and TRBJ1-2; no clear D. This CDR3 is 12 amino acids long. With 0 bases removed from V and 6 bases from J, the gap between germline ends came to 5 bases. Looked up from germline, CDR1 is MNHEY and CDR2 is SVGAGI.